The source of this T cell receptor (beta chain) is a study of vaccination and CD4 T cells after COVID-19. At the level of the study: For each participant, vaccination comprised two doses of either the BNT162b2 or the mRNA-1273 vaccine.

Treatment described: roughly 10-day PBMC culture with coronavirus spike peptide pools or control peptides (ViraFEST assay). Negative selection separated CD4+ T cells from roughly 10-day cultures. CD4+ T cells that had been cultured provided DNA sequenced with the Oncomine TCR Beta short-read assay. After culture, CD4+ T cells served as the source for genomic DNA extraction. A single record per CDR3 protein comes from TCRdb applying MiXCR to the PCR reads. The table has some 15,000 distinct CDR3 sequences, around 53% seen once. The ends were cut back, 6 bases at V and 6 bases at J, with 9 bases in the middle. The CDR3 consists of 11 residues. In germline, CDR1 is DFQATT, CDR2 SNEGSKA (reference sequence). This clonotype was detected only a few times. The antigen is undetermined.

The chain recombines TRBV20-1 with TRBJ1-5, with a weak D call TRBD1 (5 bases). The sequenced sample was CD4+ T cells from blood, cultured in vitro. This TCR came from a human donor who had recovered from COVID-19. CDR3 nucleotides: TGCAGTGCGGGGGGGGGTCAGCCCCAGCATTTT. Protein sequence: CSAGGGQPQHF.